The clone carrying this T cell receptor (beta chain) was recorded at least ten times. Its antigen is currently unknown. From 5'RACE with constant-segment primers came TCR alpha and TCR beta cDNA libraries that carried sample barcodes and UMIs. TCRdb fed the 5' RACE reads into MiXCR, producing one record per CDR3 protein. The sample comprises some 310,000 distinct CDR3 sequences, around a fifth of which are singletons, and over 20% rests with the top ten. The sample belongs to a study of T-cell memory formation after mild COVID-19. Study findings and constraints: What remained unconfirmed was the SARS-CoV-2 specificity of second-wave clones peaking on day 37.

CDR1 is SSHAT and CDR2 is FNYEAQ in the germline V gene (reference sequence). The CDR3 spans 14 residues. Unmatched junction bases numbered 4, after V lost 4 bases and J lost 3 bases. Sequencing was performed on PBMCs or a T cell subset sorted from them (not recorded which). The TCR comes from a man between 18 and 29 years old who had mild COVID-19 (a few samples of this study predate the infection). Cell type and time point are not known. V and J are TRBV7-7 and TRBJ2-3; TRBD1 aligns across 7 bases. CDR3 loop: CASSSGQATDTQYF. CDR3 bases: TGTGCCAGCAGCTCCGGACAGGCTACAGATACGCAGTATTTT. The full variable domain, in which reference TRBV7-7 and TRBJ2-3 provide the parts outside the CDR3, is GAGVSQSPRYKVTKRGQDVTLRCDPISSHATLYWYQQALGQGPEFLTYFNYEAQPDKSGLPSDRFSAERPEGSISTLTIQRTEQRDSAMYRCASSSGQATDTQYFGPGTRLTVL.